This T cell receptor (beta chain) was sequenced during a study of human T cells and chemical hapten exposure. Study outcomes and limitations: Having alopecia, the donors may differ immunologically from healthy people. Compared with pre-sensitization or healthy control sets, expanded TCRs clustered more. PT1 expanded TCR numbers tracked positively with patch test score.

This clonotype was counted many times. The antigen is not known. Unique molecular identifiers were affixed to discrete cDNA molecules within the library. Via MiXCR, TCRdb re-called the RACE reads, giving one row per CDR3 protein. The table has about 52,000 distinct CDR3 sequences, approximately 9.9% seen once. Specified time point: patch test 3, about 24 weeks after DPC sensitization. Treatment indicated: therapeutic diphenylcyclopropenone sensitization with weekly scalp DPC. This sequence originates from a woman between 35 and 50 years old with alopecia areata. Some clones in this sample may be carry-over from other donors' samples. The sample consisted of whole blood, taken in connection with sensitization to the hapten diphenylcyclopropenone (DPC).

CDR3 sequence reads: CASSVPGTGTYEQYF. CDR3 DNA: TGTGCCAGCAGCGTCCCCGGGACGGGGACCTACGAGCAGTACTTC. This rearrangement joins TRBV3-1 to TRBJ2-7; D may match TRBD1 or TRBD2 (5 bases each). CDR1 is LGHDT and CDR2 is YNNKEL in the germline V gene (reference sequence). The CDR3 extends over 15 amino acids. The V and J ends lost 5 bases and 2 bases respectively, with 16 bases between them.